Sequencing of this TCR beta chain was carried out in a study of blood T cell repertoires in COVID-19. Germline V lookup: CDR1 MNHNS, CDR2 SASEGT. This CDR3 is built from 16 residues. Losses at the gene ends were 1 base for V and 3 bases for J; bases not matched to a gene: 5. The repertoire was sequenced with immunoSEQ multiplex PCR; TCRdb's copy has only in-frame clones and lacks some. The sample shows some 150,000 clones, about 85% of them seen only once. V gene TRBV6-1 combines with J gene TRBJ1-4; 7 bases line up with TRBD1. This TCR came from a human donor in a cohort sampled during active COVID-19. The sequenced material came from peripheral blood. CDR3 amino acids: CASSEGLGTANEKLFF. The DNA of the CDR3 is TGTGCCAGCAGTGAAGGTCTCGGGACAGCTAATGAAAAACTGTTTTTT.